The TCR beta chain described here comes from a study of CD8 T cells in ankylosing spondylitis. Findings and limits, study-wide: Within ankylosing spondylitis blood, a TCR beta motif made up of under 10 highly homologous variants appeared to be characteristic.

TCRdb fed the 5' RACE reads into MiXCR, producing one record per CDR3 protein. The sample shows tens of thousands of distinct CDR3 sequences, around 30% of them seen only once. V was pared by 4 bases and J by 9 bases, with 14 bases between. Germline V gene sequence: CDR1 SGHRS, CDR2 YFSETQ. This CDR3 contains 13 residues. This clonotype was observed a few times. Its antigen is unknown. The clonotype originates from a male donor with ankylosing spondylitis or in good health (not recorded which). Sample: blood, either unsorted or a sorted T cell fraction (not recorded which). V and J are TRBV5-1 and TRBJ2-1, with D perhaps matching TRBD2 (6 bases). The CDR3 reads CASSPGNGGEQFF. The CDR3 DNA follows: TGCGCCAGCAGCCCCGGTAACGGGGGTGAGCAGTTCTTC.